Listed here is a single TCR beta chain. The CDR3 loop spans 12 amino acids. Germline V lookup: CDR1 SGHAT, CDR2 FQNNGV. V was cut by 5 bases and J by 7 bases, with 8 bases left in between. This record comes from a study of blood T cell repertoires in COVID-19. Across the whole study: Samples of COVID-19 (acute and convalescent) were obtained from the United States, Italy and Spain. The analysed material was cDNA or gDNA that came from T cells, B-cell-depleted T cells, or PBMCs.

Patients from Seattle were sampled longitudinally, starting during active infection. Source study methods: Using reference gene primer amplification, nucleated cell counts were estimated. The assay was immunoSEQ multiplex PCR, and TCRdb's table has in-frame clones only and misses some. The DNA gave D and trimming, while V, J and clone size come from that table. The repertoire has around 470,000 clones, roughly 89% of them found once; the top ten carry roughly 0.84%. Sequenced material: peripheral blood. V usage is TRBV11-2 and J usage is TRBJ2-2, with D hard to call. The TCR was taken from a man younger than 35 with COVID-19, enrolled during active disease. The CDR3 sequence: CASSSSGGELFF. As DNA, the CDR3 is TGTGCCAGCAGCAGTAGTGGCGGGGAGCTGTTTTTT.